This TCR beta chain stems from a study of multiple sclerosis patients with progressive multifocal leukoencephalopathy. Study information: The control group, sampled over time, had multiple sclerosis, received natalizumab and did not develop PML.

This was a survey-level run. TCRdb's copy holds only in-frame clones and misses some; the assay was immunoSEQ multiplex PCR. The sample lists around 30,000 clones, 75% to 90% seen once, with around 1.4% in the top ten. About this clone itself: The antigen is undetermined.

V gave up 5 bases and J gave up 6 bases, with 14 bases separating them. This CDR3 is 13 amino acids long. The germline V gene has CDR1 MNHEY and CDR2 SMNVEV (reference sequence). Time point specified: before natalizumab initiation. All patients had prior interferon beta, and all PML patients were female. General observations from the study: In most PML patients, TRB repertoires appeared less diverse by entropy.

The chain joins TRBV27 to TRBJ2-7; D is undetermined. This clonotype originated in a human donor with multiple sclerosis. Specimen: PBMCs. The CDR3 is CASSPLLRSEQYF. In nucleotides, the CDR3 is TGTGCCAGCAGTCCACTCTTACGGTCCGAGCAGTACTTC.